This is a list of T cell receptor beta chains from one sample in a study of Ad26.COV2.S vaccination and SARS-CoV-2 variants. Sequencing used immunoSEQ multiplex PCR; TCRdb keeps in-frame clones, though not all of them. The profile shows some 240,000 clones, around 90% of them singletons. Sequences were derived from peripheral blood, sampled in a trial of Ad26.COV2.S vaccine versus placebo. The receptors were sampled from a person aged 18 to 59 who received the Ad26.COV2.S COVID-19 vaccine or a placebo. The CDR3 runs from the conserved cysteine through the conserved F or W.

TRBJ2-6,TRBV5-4,CASSLGTGSGANVLTF
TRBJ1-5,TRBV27,CASSLLINQPQHF
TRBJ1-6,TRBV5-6,CASSRGQGRSPLHF
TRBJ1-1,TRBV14,CASSQGSFPEAFF
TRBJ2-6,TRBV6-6,CASSYSQGTGANVLTF
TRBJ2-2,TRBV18,CASSGQNTGELFF
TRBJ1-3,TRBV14,CASSQALGRAGNTIYF
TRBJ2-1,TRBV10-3,CAISGTVNEQFF
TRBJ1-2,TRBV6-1,CASSDGTVGYTF
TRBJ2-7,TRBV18,CASSLSEGSTYEQYF
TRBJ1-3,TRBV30,CAWSAWAATGNTIYF
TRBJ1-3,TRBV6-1,CASSDRVERWAGNTIYF
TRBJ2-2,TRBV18,CASSPSPGRTGELFF
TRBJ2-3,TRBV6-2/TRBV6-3,CASSSTGGAFPDTQYF
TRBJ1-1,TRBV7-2,CASSTGTPFEAFF
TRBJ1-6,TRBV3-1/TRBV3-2,CASSQDNSPLHF
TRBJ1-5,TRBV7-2,CASSLQKNQPQHF
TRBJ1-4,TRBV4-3,CASSQNPGVREKLFF
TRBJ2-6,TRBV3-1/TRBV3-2,CASSRTSGSGANVLTF
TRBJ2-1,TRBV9,CASSADPGLAVGEQFF
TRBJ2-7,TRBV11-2,CASSWGRDGHEQYF
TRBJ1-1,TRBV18,CASSSGTENTEAFF
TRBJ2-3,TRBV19,CASTSGSGSSTDTQYF
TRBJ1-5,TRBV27,CASSDRVGQPQHF
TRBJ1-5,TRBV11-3,CASRGTGAAQPQHF
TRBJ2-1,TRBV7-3,CASSLSDGGEQFF
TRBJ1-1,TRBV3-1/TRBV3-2,CASSPPSRNTEAFF
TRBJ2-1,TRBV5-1,CASSLAQGSEQFF
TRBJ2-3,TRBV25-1,CASSDWQGSTDTQYF
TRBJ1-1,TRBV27,CASSLGTEAFF
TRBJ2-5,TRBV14,CASSQVTIWETQYF
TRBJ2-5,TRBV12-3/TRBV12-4,CASSFSGQETQYF
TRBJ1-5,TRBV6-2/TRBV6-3,CASSYPPGTDSNQPQHF
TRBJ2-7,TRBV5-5,CASSSYVAYEQYF
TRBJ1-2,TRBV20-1,CSALGGYGYTF
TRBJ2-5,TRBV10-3,CAISTGVGVETQYF